This entry features one T cell receptor (beta chain) sequence. Antigen: not known. Some clones are missing from TCRdb's copy, which holds only in-frame ones; the method was immunoSEQ multiplex PCR. The table includes more than 150,000 clones, roughly nine tenths detected once. The data derive from a study of Ad26.COV2.S vaccination and SARS-CoV-2 variants. Notes on the study in general: Substantial breadth was reported for post-vaccination spike-specific CD8+ and CD4+ T cells. Assessments of TCR breadth and depth may have underestimated the total T cell responses.

The CDR3 has 13 residues. Trimming shortened V by 5 bases and J by 4 bases, and 8 bases separated the two germline ends. Germline assignment: CDR1 MNHEY and CDR2 SVGAGI. The J gene is TRBJ2-2, the V gene TRBV6-5, with D maybe TRBD1 (5 bases). Sequenced material: peripheral blood, taken after recovery from COVID-19. The TCR sequence derives from a human donor who had recovered from COVID-19. The chain's CDR3 is CASSTGPTGELFF. The DNA for the CDR3 is TGTGCCAGCAGTACAGGTCCCACCGGGGAGCTGTTTTTT.